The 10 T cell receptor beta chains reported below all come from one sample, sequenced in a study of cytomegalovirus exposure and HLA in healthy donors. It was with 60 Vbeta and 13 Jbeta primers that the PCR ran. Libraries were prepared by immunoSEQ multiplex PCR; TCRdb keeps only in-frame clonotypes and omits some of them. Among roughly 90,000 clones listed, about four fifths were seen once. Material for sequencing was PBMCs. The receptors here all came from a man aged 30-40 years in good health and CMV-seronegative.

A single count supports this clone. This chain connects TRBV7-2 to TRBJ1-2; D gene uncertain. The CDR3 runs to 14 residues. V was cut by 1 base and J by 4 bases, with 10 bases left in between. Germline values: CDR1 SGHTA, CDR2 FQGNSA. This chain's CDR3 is CASSLGPGIYGYTF. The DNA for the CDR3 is TGTGCCAGCAGCTTAGGGCCAGGTATCTATGGCTACACCTTC.

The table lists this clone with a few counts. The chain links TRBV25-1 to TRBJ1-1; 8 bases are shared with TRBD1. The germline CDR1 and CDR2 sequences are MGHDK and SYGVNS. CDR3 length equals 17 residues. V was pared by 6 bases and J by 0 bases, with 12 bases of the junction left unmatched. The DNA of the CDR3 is TGTGCCAGCAGCGTAGTTAACTTGGACAGGGTGAACACTGAAGCTTTCTTT. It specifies CASSVVNLDRVNTEAFF.

The CDR3 loop reads CASSPGQGNYGYTF. Here the CDR3 DNA reads TGTGCCAGCAGCCCGGGACAGGGGAACTATGGCTACACCTTC. This rearrangement joins TRBV7-3 to TRBJ1-2; 10 bases are a match to TRBD1. With 5 bases clipped from V and 2 bases from J, the junction kept 2 bases outside the gene matches. Germline-derived CDR1 and CDR2 are SGHTA and FQGTGA. CDR3 length: 14 amino acids.

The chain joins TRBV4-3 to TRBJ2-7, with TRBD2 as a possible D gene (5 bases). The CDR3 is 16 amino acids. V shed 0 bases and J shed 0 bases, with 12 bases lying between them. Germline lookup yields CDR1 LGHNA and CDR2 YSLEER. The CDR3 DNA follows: TGCGCCAGCAGCCAAGATACCGGGGTGGGCTCCTACGAGCAGTACTTC. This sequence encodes CASSQDTGVGSYEQYF.

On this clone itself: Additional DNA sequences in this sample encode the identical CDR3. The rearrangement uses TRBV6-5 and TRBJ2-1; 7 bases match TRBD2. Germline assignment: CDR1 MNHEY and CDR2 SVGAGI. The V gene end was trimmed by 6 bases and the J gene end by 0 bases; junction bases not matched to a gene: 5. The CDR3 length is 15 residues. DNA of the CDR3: TGTGCCAGCAGCCAAGCGGGGATCTCCTACAATGAGCAGTTCTTC. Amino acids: CASSQAGISYNEQFF.

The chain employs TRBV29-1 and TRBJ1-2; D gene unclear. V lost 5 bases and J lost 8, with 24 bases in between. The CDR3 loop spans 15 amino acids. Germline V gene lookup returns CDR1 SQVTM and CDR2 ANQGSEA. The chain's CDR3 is CSVRPTVGENLGYTF. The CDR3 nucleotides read TGCAGCGTTCGGCCCACGGTCGGAGAGAACCTCGGCTACACCTTC.

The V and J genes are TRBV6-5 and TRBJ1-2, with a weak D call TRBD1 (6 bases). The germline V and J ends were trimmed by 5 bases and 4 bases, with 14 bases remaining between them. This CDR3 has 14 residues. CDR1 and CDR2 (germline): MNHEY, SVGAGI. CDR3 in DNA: TGTGCCAGCAGTGAGACAGGATACTTCTATGGCTACACCTTC. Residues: CASSETGYFYGYTF.

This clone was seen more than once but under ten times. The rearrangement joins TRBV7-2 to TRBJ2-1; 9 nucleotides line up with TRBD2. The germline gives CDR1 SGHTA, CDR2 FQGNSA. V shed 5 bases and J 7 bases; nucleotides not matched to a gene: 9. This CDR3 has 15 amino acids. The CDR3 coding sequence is TGTGCCAGCAGCCCGATTAGCGGGAGTGCGAATGAGCAGTTCTTC. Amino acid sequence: CASSPISGSANEQFF.

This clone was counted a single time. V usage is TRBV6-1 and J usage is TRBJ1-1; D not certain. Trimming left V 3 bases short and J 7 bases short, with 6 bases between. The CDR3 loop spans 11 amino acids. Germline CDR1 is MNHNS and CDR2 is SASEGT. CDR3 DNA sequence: TGTGCCAGCAGTGAGCGGTGTGAAGCTTTCTTT. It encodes CASSERCEAFF.

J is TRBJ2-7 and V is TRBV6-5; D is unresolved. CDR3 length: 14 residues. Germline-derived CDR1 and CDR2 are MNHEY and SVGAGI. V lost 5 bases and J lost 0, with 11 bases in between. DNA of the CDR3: TGTGCCAGCAGTATAACTCCCACCTCCTACGAGCAGTACTTC. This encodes CASSITPTSYEQYF.